The present entry profiles one T cell receptor beta chain with its context. Its antigen has not been determined. One base away lies a much larger clone, so this may be a sequencing read error. This entry belongs to a study of liver allograft versus peripheral blood T cells (dated by TCRdb to 2018 to 2021). General notes on the study: The study compared the T cell receptor repertoires present in transplanted livers with the repertoires present in the peripheral blood of liver transplant recipients.

CDR1 is given as SGHTA and CDR2 as FQGNSA, both from the germline V gene. CDR3 length: 16 amino acids, cysteine to phenylalanine. CDR3 DNA is the only sequence kept; it has 48 bases, read in frame from the first base. Reads for this sample came from an Illumina MiSeq. Starting from the raw public reads, TCRdb applied fastp trimming at Q25, assembled clones with MiXCR and retained in-frame beta chains. A single entry per CDR3 protein holds the most common genes and DNA from its merged rows. The sample profile shows under 15,000 distinct CDR3 sequences; less than 20% of them were found once. The ten largest clones capture more than 1.5% of the sample. Summary of the overall study and its limitations: According to the report, the T cell receptor repertoires detected in peripheral blood were different from the repertoires found inside liver allografts.

The receptor was derived from a human patient who had a liver transplant. Some T cells present after a transplant may be cells of the graft donor. The sequence joins TRBV7-2 to TRBJ2-1; the central 8 bases match TRBD2. The DNA reads as follows: TGTGCCAGCAGCTTAGAGGGAGCGGGGGTTTACAATGAGAAGTTCTTC. Its product reads: CASSLEGAGVYNEKFF.